These T cell receptor beta chains were read from a single sample in a study of blood T cell repertoires in COVID-19. Generated by immunoSEQ multiplex PCR, the TCRdb table keeps only in-frame clones and is missing some. Of about 200,000 clones in the sample, around 86% were seen once. Source material: peripheral blood. The origin of the receptors is a woman in her forties or fifties with COVID-19, enrolled during active disease. Each CDR3 is given with its conserved first and last residue. The order of the fields is CDR3 length, V gene, J gene, D gene, clone size, CDR3 DNA, CDR3 protein. The D gene is left open where the match is weak. A row's size may be missing; if present it is once, few, many or a size class.

17	TRBV14	TRBJ2-2	TRBD2	NA	TGTGCCAGCAGCCACCGACTAGCGGGGGGGCGGACCGGGGAGCTGTTTTTT	CASSHRLAGGRTGELFF
15	TRBV12-5	TRBJ1-2	NA	NA	TGTGCTAGTGGTTCCACGGGTCCCAGAAAAAATGGCTACACCTTC	CASGSTGPRKNGYTF
14	TRBV28	TRBJ1-6	NA	NA	TGTGCCAGCAATCCACAGGGTGAGAGATCACCCCTCCACTTT	CASNPQGERSPLHF
15	TRBV28	TRBJ1-1	TRBD1	NA	TGTGCCAGCAGCCTCCCCGGGACAGCGAACACTGAAGCTTTCTTT	CASSLPGTANTEAFF
15	TRBV9	TRBJ2-1	NA	NA	TGTGCCAGCAGTGGACAATCGACGGCCTACAATGAGCAGTTCTTC	CASSGQSTAYNEQFF
15	TRBV5-1	TRBJ1-5	NA	NA	TGCGCCAGCAGCCCGGCAGCAGGCAACTATCAGCCCCAGCATTTT	CASSPAAGNYQPQHF
14	TRBV27	TRBJ2-1	NA	NA	TGTGCCAGCAGTTTATCCCCCGACAGCAATGAGCAGTTCTTC	CASSLSPDSNEQFF
15	TRBV11-3	TRBJ2-3	NA	NA	TGTGCCAGCAGCTTCAGGACAGCTAGCACAGATACGCAGTATTTT	CASSFRTASTDTQYF
12	TRBV27	TRBJ1-2	NA	NA	TGTGCCAGCTCCTCTGGGGGGGACGGCTACACCTTC	CASSSGGDGYTF
12	TRBV30	TRBJ2-7	NA	NA	TGTGCCTGGAACACAGGTGGCTACGAGCAGTACTTC	CAWNTGGYEQYF
15	TRBV7-2	TRBJ2-3	TRBD2	NA	TGTGCCAGCAGCTTTAGCGGGGCCCCCACAGATACGCAGTATTTT	CASSFSGAPTDTQYF
16	TRBV9	TRBJ2-3	TRBD2	NA	TGTGCCAGCAGCCCGACAGCGGGGGGATCCACAGATACGCAGTATTTT	CASSPTAGGSTDTQYF
17	TRBV6-2/TRBV6-3	TRBJ2-3	NA	NA	TGTGCCAGCAGTTACCCTGCGGACGCAGGGATCTTGGATACGCAGTATTTT	CASSYPADAGILDTQYF
13	TRBV28	TRBJ1-1	TRBD1	NA	TGTGCCAGCAGTTACAACAGGGGCGCAGAAGCTTTCTTT	CASSYNRGAEAFF
11	TRBV2	TRBJ2-3	NA	NA	TGTGCCAGGGGGGGAATTGATACGCAGTATTTT	CARGGIDTQYF
13	TRBV6-2/TRBV6-3	TRBJ2-1	NA	NA	TGTGCCAGCAGTTACTCGGTGGGGGCAAATTCCTTCTTC	CASSYSVGANSFF
13	TRBV15	TRBJ2-5	TRBD1	NA	TGTGCCACCAGCGAGACAGGGAAAGAGACCCAGTACTTC	CATSETGKETQYF
15	TRBV7-6	TRBJ1-2	TRBD1	NA	TGTGCCAGCAGCCCCCGGACAGGGGGCATCTATGGCTACACCTTC	CASSPRTGGIYGYTF
15	TRBV30	TRBJ1-6	NA	NA	TGTGCCTGGAGTCTCGGAGGGCCGGGGGATTCACCCCTCCACTTT	CAWSLGGPGDSPLHF
14	TRBV4-1	TRBJ2-5	NA	NA	TGCGCCAGCAGCCAAGGGTCTGGAGGAGAGACCCAGTACTTC	CASSQGSGGETQYF
15	TRBV5-1	TRBJ2-5	TRBD1	NA	TGCGCCAGCAGCTTGGGAGACAGGGGGCAGGAGACCCAGTACTTC	CASSLGDRGQETQYF
16	TRBV6-2/TRBV6-3	TRBJ2-2	TRBD2	NA	TGTGCCAGCAGTTACTCGGGACTAGCGATGGGCGGGGAGCTGTTTTTT	CASSYSGLAMGGELFF
16	TRBV11-3	TRBJ1-1	NA	NA	TGTGCCAGCGGACCTGCGTGGGGGGAGATGAACACTGAAGCTTTCTTT	CASGPAWGEMNTEAFF
13	TRBV14	TRBJ1-1	NA	NA	TGTGCCAGCGGTGCGGGCTCGAACACTGAAGCTTTCTTT	CASGAGSNTEAFF
13	TRBV19	TRBJ1-1	TRBD1	NA	TGTGCCAGTTTACGCAGGGGGCTCACTGAAGCTTTCTTT	CASLRRGLTEAFF
17	TRBV5-6	TRBJ2-3	NA	many	TGTGCCAGCAGCTCCCGACTCGTTCTCCTTAGCACAGATACGCAGTATTTT	CASSSRLVLLSTDTQYF
16	TRBV5-1	TRBJ1-2	TRBD1	NA	TGCGCCAGCAGCAGGGTGGGGACAGGGGACCTCTATGGCTACACCTTC	CASSRVGTGDLYGYTF
13	TRBV3-1/TRBV3-2	TRBJ2-5	NA	once	TGTGCCAGCAGCCTCAGGGGGGAAGAGACCCAGTACTTC	CASSLRGEETQYF
16	TRBV9	TRBJ1-3	NA	NA	TGTGCCAGCAGCGTAGCTGCGGGCCTCTCTGGAAACACCATATATTTT	CASSVAAGLSGNTIYF
13	TRBV28	TRBJ1-2	TRBD1	NA	TGTGCCAGCAATCAGGGGGACAGCTATGGCTACACCTTC	CASNQGDSYGYTF
14	TRBV6-5	TRBJ1-2	NA	once	TGTGCCAGCAGTTACTCCCCAGGAGGCTATGGCTACACCTTC	CASSYSPGGYGYTF
12	TRBV5-4	TRBJ1-2	NA	NA	TGTGCCAGCAGCGCCAGGGGCTATGGCTACACCTTC	CASSARGYGYTF
14	TRBV27	TRBJ1-1	NA	NA	TGTGCCAGCAGAAGAGGGGAGGGTTGGACTGAAGCTTTCTTT	CASRRGEGWTEAFF
13	TRBV19	TRBJ2-1	NA	NA	TGTGCCAGTAGTCGGGGGTTAGGGAATGAGCAGTTCTTC	CASSRGLGNEQFF
10	TRBV24-1	TRBJ1-2	NA	NA	TGTGCCACATACAGCTATGGCTACACCTTC	CATYSYGYTF
15	TRBV6-5	TRBJ1-4	TRBD1	NA	TGTGCCAGCAGTCCTCCCGGGACAGAGAATGAAAAACTGTTTTTT	CASSPPGTENEKLFF
15	TRBV7-8	TRBJ2-1	TRBD1	NA	TGTGCCAGCAGCCCAGGGACAGGATTCAACAATGAGCAGTTCTTC	CASSPGTGFNNEQFF
13	TRBV24-1	TRBJ2-5	NA	NA	TGTGCCACCAGTGGTACAGCACAAGAGACCCAGTACTTC	CATSGTAQETQYF
14	TRBV5-1	TRBJ1-1	NA	NA	TGCGCCAGCAGCTTGGGACAGTCGAACACTGAAGCTTTCTTT	CASSLGQSNTEAFF
15	TRBV25-1	TRBJ2-3	TRBD2	once	TGTGCCAGCAGTTTCGCTAGCGGTGGCACAGATACGCAGTATTTT	CASSFASGGTDTQYF
15	TRBV19	TRBJ1-3	NA	NA	TGTGCCAGTACCGTTGGACAGTCCTCTGGAAACACCATATATTTT	CASTVGQSSGNTIYF
15	TRBV5-1	TRBJ1-1	TRBD1	NA	TGCGCCAGCAGCCGAGGGACAGGGGACGTCACTGAAGCTTTCTTT	CASSRGTGDVTEAFF
17	TRBV7-9	TRBJ2-6	NA	NA	TGTGCCAGCAGCTTAGCGCAGGGCCTCTCTGGGGCCAACGTCCTGACTTTC	CASSLAQGLSGANVLTF
15	TRBV6-5	TRBJ2-7	TRBD2	NA	TGTGCCAGCAGTCCACTAGCGGGGGGCACCTACGAGCAGTACTTC	CASSPLAGGTYEQYF
15	TRBV19	TRBJ2-1	NA	NA	TGTGCCAGCGCAATGGAACAGGGCTGGAACAATGAGCAGTTCTTC	CASAMEQGWNNEQFF
17	TRBV19	TRBJ2-3	NA	NA	TGTGCCAGTAGTGGCCCGGGGAAAGTAGGACCCACAGATACGCAGTATTTT	CASSGPGKVGPTDTQYF
14	TRBV11-3	TRBJ1-3	NA	few	TGTGCCAGCAGCCCGACTCGAAGGGGCAACACCATATATTTT	CASSPTRRGNTIYF
15	TRBV11-2	TRBJ1-6	NA	many	TGTGCCAGCAGCACCCCTGCGGGGCAAAGAAACGCCCTCCACTTT	CASSTPAGQRNALHF